A single sample gave rise to the 14 T cell receptor beta chains below, sequenced in a study of control samples from healthy donors and cancer patients. Here immunoSEQ multiplex PCR was the method, and the copy in TCRdb shows in-frame clones only, minus some. The sample contains tens of thousands of clones, roughly 78% of which appear only once. Material for sequencing was blood. These receptors were collected from a woman aged 60-75 years in good health.

At least ten counts were recorded for this clone. V gene TRBV19 combines with J gene TRBJ1-5, with 7 positions matching TRBD1. There are 14 residues in the CDR3. The junction had 10 bases not matched to a gene; V was cut back by 10 bases and J by 4 bases. Germline CDR1 and CDR2: LNHDA and SQIVND (reference sequence). The CDR3: CATQDRVGNQPQHF. CDR3 nucleotides: TGTGCCACACAAGACAGGGTAGGGAATCAGCCCCAGCATTTT. The variable domain in full, completed from reference TRBV19 and TRBJ1-5, reads DGGITQSPKYLFRKEGQNVTLSCEQNLNHDAMYWYRQDPGQGLRLIYYSQIVNDFQKGDIAEGYSVSREKKESFPLTVTSAQKNPTAFYLCATQDRVGNQPQHFGDGTRLSIL.

This rearrangement joins TRBV10-3 to TRBJ2-5; D is possibly TRBD1 (6 bases). Per the germline V gene, CDR1 is ENHRY and CDR2 is SYGVKD. V was trimmed by 8 bases and J by 8 bases, leaving 15 bases between them. The CDR3 runs 12 residues. The CDR3 loop reads CAISSGTPTQYF. The CDR3, as DNA: TGTGCCATCTCCTCCGGGACACCAACCCAGTACTTC.

This clone is a singleton in its sample. The chain carries TRBV6-2 or TRBV6-3 and TRBJ1-1; no firm D call. This CDR3 is 12 amino acids long. CDR1 and CDR2 (germline): MNHEY, SVGEGT. Trimming pared 3 bases from V and 8 bases from J, leaving 10 bases between. The DNA for the CDR3 is TGTGCCAGCAGTTATGCCGGTCCCGAAGCTTTCTTT. This translates into CASSYAGPEAFF.

This clone has only one observation. V is TRBV6-5 and J is TRBJ1-1, with a tentative D call TRBD1 (5 bases). The CDR3 is 13 amino acids. The V and J ends lost 8 bases and 6 bases respectively, with 16 bases between them. CDR1 is MNHEY and CDR2 is SVGAGI in the germline V gene. The CDR3 sequence: CASYGNRKSEAFF. The CDR3 DNA reads as TGTGCCAGCTACGGGAACAGGAAATCTGAAGCTTTCTTT.

This chain uses TRBV5-1 with TRBJ1-4; D may be TRBD1 (6 bases). Germline CDR1 and CDR2: SGHRS and YFSETQ. Trimming pared 3 bases from V and 2 bases from J, leaving 14 bases between. CDR3 length equals 16 residues. CDR3 nucleotide sequence: TGCGCCAGCAGCTATTCGGGGGCGCATACTAATGAAAAACTGTTTTTT. Encoded protein: CASSYSGAHTNEKLFF.

This clone appeared a few times. The chain links TRBV19 to TRBJ1-5; a weak D match, TRBD1 (6 bases). The CDR3 sequence is 16 residues long. Deletions cut 3 bases from V and 4 bases from J, with 16 bases between. Germline loops: CDR1 LNHDA, CDR2 SQIVND (reference sequence). The DNA for the CDR3 is TGTGCCAGTAGTATTGTGGACAGCCCGAGGAATCAGCCCCAGCATTTT. Translating gives CASSIVDSPRNQPQHF.

The V call is TRBV3-1 (or the pseudogene TRBV3-2), the J call TRBJ1-2; D unclear. There are 12 residues in the CDR3. V gave up 0 bases and J gave up 5 bases, with 4 bases separating them. The V gene's germline CDR1 is LGHDT and CDR2 YNNKEL (reference sequence). The CDR3 region has the DNA TGTGCCAGCAGCCAAGACAGTTATGGCTACACCTTC. Protein: CASSQDSYGYTF.

This chain joins TRBV7-8 and TRBJ1-5; D gene unclear. CDR1 is SGHVS and CDR2 is FQNEAQ in the germline V gene. The CDR3 is made up of 13 amino acids. The V gene lost 4 bases and the J gene lost 4 bases, with 8 bases spanning the gap. The CDR3 coding sequence is TGTGCCAGCAGCTCGACTCGGAATCAGCCCCAGCATTTT. As protein: CASSSTRNQPQHF.

The chain is built from TRBV5-1 and TRBJ2-7, with D possibly matching TRBD1 (5 bases). The CDR3 consists of 14 residues. V was pared by 4 bases and J by 0 bases, with 11 bases between. The germline gives CDR1 SGHRS, CDR2 YFSETQ. The CDR3, as DNA: TGCGCCAGCAGCGCCCAGGGATACTCCTACGAGCAGTACTTC. Its translation is CASSAQGYSYEQYF. Full variable domain (rest looked up from reference TRBV5-1 and TRBJ2-7): KAGVTQTPRYLIKTRGQQVTLSCSPISGHRSVSWYQQTPGQGLQFLFEYFSETQRNKGNFPGRFSGRQFSNSRSEMNVSTLELGDSALYLCASSAQGYSYEQYFGPGTRLTVT.

The V and J genes are TRBV2 and TRBJ1-5; the D is unclear. Trimming removed 0 bases from V and 0 bases from J, with 6 bases in between. Per germline, CDR1 SNHLY and CDR2 FYNNEI. The CDR3 has 15 residues. Here the CDR3 reads CASSEALASNQPQHF. CDR3 nucleotide sequence: TGTGCCAGCAGTGAAGCGCTTGCTAGCAATCAGCCCCAGCATTTT.

V gene TRBV11-2 combines with J gene TRBJ1-2; TRBD1 might be the D (5 bases). The CDR3 sequence is 14 residues long. The V gene lost 3 bases and the J gene lost 5 bases, with 13 bases spanning the gap. Germline V gene data show CDR1 as SGHAT and CDR2 as FQNNGV. The chain's CDR3 is CASSLGRANYGYTF. The DNA for the CDR3 is TGTGCCAGCAGCTTGGGCAGGGCAAATTATGGCTACACCTTC.

The rearrangement uses TRBV14 and TRBJ1-1; D perhaps matches TRBD1 (5 bases). V lost 4 bases and J 5 bases, leaving 17 bases between the germline ends. The CDR3 spans 15 residues. From germline, CDR1 is SGHDN and CDR2 FVKESK. CDR3 sequence reads: CASSPMRIAGTEAFF. CDR3 nucleotide sequence: TGTGCCAGCAGCCCCATGAGGATAGCAGGGACTGAAGCTTTCTTT.

By share, this clone counts as medium-sized (0.01 to 0.1%). Its ends do not fully match the called genes, so a read error is possible. J is TRBJ1-6 and V is TRBV7-7; the D gene is possibly TRBD1 (6 bases). The V gene's germline CDR1 is SSHAT and CDR2 FNYEAQ (reference sequence). The length of the CDR3 is 13 residues. CDR3 sequence (DNA): TGTGCTAGCAGCTTGGGGGGCCCTTCACCCCTCCACTTT. Translating gives CASSLGGPSPLHF. Full variable domain (missing parts from reference TRBV7-7 and TRBJ1-6): GAGVSQSPRYKVTKRGQDVTLRCDPISSHATLYWYQQALGQGPEFLTYFNYEAQPDKSGLPSDRFSAERPEGSISTLTIQRTEQRDSAMYRCASSLGGPSPLHFGNGTRLTVT.

The V gene is TRBV5-4, the J gene TRBJ2-7; 11 bases line up with TRBD2. Trimming removed 4 bases from V and 1 base from J; junction bases left unmatched: 4. Germline V gene lookup returns CDR1 SGHNT and CDR2 YYREEE (reference sequence). The CDR3 has 15 amino acids. CDR3 in DNA: TGTGCCAGCAGCGTGACTAGCGGGGCGTCCTACGAGCAGTACTTC. Its translation: CASSVTSGASYEQYF.